Listed below are T cell receptor beta chains from one sample, sequenced in a study of T cells in Graves' hyperthyroidism and ophthalmopathy. TCRdb re-analysed the multiplex PCR reads in MiXCR, keeping a single row per CDR3 protein. The sample consists of about 610,000 distinct CDR3 sequences, around 42% of them appearing once. Sequencing was done on a sample of peripheral blood or thyroid tissue (not recorded which). Receptors were obtained from a woman aged 18-29 years with Graves' hyperthyroidism. Each CDR3 is given with its conserved first and last residue. A D gene is named only where the DNA matches it firmly. Where a row states a size, it is once, few, many or the class of an expanded clone; other rows omit it.

j_gene	d_gene	abundance	v_gene	CDR3nt	CDR3aa
TRBJ2-7	.	.	TRBV7-9	TGTGCCAGCAGTCACTCCGGGGACGGGGATTCCTACGAGCAGTACTTC	CASSHSGDGDSYEQYF
TRBJ2-2	.	many	TRBV24-1	TGTGCCACCAGTGACACCCGGCGTTTGGCCGGGGAGCTGTTTTTT	CATSDTRRLAGELFF
TRBJ1-3	.	many	TRBV20-1	TGCAGTGCTAGGACAGATTCATCTGGAAACACCATATATTTT	CSARTDSSGNTIYF
TRBJ2-7	.	many	TRBV20-1	TGCAGTGCTAGATCTCTTAGGGACGAGCAGTACTTC	CSARSLRDEQYF
TRBJ1-1	.	.	TRBV14	TGTGCCAGCAGCCAAGTGGGACACACTGAAGCTTTCTTT	CASSQVGHTEAFF
TRBJ2-7	TRBD1	.	TRBV7-6	TGTGCCAGCCGGGGACAGGGGGATGGCTACGAGCAGTACTTC	CASRGQGDGYEQYF
TRBJ2-1	TRBD2	.	TRBV7-9	TGTGCCAGCAGCTTAGGACGCCAGCGGGAGTGGTTCTTC	CASSLGRQREWFF
TRBJ1-4	TRBD1	.	TRBV20-1	TGCAGTGCTAGACCTAGGACAGGGTTCGGTGAAAAACTGTTTTTT	CSARPRTGFGEKLFF
TRBJ2-7	TRBD2	.	TRBV20-1	TGCAGTGCTAGCCCCGAGATAGCGGGATTCAATGAGCAGTACTTC	CSASPEIAGFNEQYF
TRBJ1-5	.	many	TRBV19	TGTGCCATTGTGTGGGACATCCTGGGGCCCCAGCATTTT	CAIVWDILGPQHF
TRBJ1-5	TRBD1	many	TRBV7-9	TGTGCCAGCAGCCCCGGGACAGGGATTCAGCCCCAGCATTTT	CASSPGTGIQPQHF
TRBJ2-7	.	.	TRBV29-1	TGCAGCGTTGCAGGGACCTCTTCCGGGTACGAGCAGTACTTC	CSVAGTSSGYEQYF
TRBJ2-7	TRBD2	.	TRBV5-4	TGTGCCAGCAGTCCGGAGGGTAGCGGGGGAGTCTACGAGCAGTACTTC	CASSPEGSGGVYEQYF
TRBJ2-2	.	many	TRBV2	TGTGCCAGCAAGTGGGGAAACACCGGGGAGCTGTTTTTT	CASKWGNTGELFF